This passage covers 15 T cell receptor beta chains from one sample sequenced in a study of blood T cell repertoires in COVID-19. Clones were read by immunoSEQ multiplex PCR, and TCRdb kept only the in-frame ones, dropping some. Among about 240,000 clones listed, roughly four fifths were seen once. The sequenced material came from peripheral blood. Receptors originate from a woman between 70 and 85 years old with acute or convalescent COVID-19.

The chain combines TRBV10-3 with TRBJ1-6; a weak D match, TRBD1 (5 bases). The V and J ends lost 3 bases and 7 bases respectively, with 10 bases between them. Per the germline V gene, CDR1 is ENHRY and CDR2 is SYGVKD. The CDR3 is 14 residues long. Here the CDR3 reads CAISERQLNSPLHF. The CDR3, as DNA: TGTGCCATCAGTGAACGACAGCTAAATTCACCCCTCCACTTT.

CDR3 nucleotides: TGTGCCAGCAGCCGGGGACGGGGGAACTATGGCTACACCTTC. This translates into CASSRGRGNYGYTF. J is TRBJ1-2 and V is TRBV3-1 (or the pseudogene TRBV3-2); possibly TRBD1 for D (5 bases). The CDR3 has 14 amino acids. With 4 bases removed from V and 2 bases from J, the gap between germline ends came to 11 bases. The V gene's germline CDR1 is LGHDT and CDR2 YNNKEL (reference sequence).

The chain carries TRBV28 and TRBJ2-1; 10 nucleotides agree with TRBD2. The CDR3 length is 15 residues. Trimming took 6 bases from V and 4 from J; bases not matched to a gene: 6. Germline CDR1 MDHEN, CDR2 SYDVKM. In DNA form, the CDR3 reads TGTGCCAGCAGGGCTAGCGGGGGACCATACAATGAGCAGTTCTTC. It specifies CASRASGGPYNEQFF.

CDR3 sequence (DNA): TGTGCCAGCAGTGTAGCGGGGGGAGGTGTTGATGAGCAGTTCTTC. It yields the protein CASSVAGGGVDEQFF. The V gene is TRBV28, the J gene TRBJ2-1, with 10 bases fitting TRBD2. V lost 5 bases and J lost 8; bases outside the gene matches: 9. Germline values: CDR1 MDHEN, CDR2 SYDVKM. The CDR3 is 15 amino acids.

This sequence joins TRBV3-1 (or the pseudogene TRBV3-2) and TRBJ1-4; D gene unclear. The CDR3 is 17 amino acids. CDR1 LGHDT and CDR2 YNNKEL come from the germline V gene (reference sequence). Trimming shortened V by 0 bases and J by 8 bases, and 19 bases separated the two germline ends. CDR3 loop: CASSQDLVGWSKEKLFF. The DNA for the CDR3 is TGTGCCAGCAGCCAAGATCTTGTTGGGTGGAGCAAGGAAAAACTGTTTTTT.

The CDR3 loop reads CASSYNSISGNTIYF. Here the CDR3 DNA reads TGTGCCAGCAGTTACAACTCCATCTCTGGAAACACCATATATTTT. The rearrangement uses TRBV6-2 or TRBV6-3 and TRBJ1-3; unclear D gene. Germline CDR1 MNHEY, CDR2 SVGEGT. This CDR3 is 15 amino acids long. Trimming removed 2 bases at V and 0 bases at J, with 8 bases between.

This clone was seen just once. The genes are TRBV5-6 and TRBJ1-2; 7 bases map to TRBD1. Germline-derived CDR1 and CDR2 are SGHDT and YYEEEE. The CDR3 totals 13 residues. V lost 4 bases and J lost 7; bases outside the gene matches: 7. The CDR3 loop reads CASSPPTGSGYTF. The CDR3 DNA sequence: TGTGCCAGCAGCCCCCCGACAGGGTCTGGCTACACCTTC.

The chain couples TRBV2 to TRBJ2-5; tentatively, D is TRBD1 (5 bases). In germline, CDR1 is SNHLY, CDR2 FYNNEI. There are 14 residues in the CDR3. V was shortened by 5 bases and J by 1 base, with 11 bases between the two germline ends. This CDR3 reads CASSKGAFQETQYF. Here the CDR3 DNA reads TGTGCCAGCAGTAAAGGGGCATTCCAAGAGACCCAGTACTTC.

The chain carries TRBV7-9 and TRBJ1-1, with TRBD1 matching 8 bases. V shed 9 bases and J 6 bases; nucleotides not matched to a gene: 6. Looked up from germline, CDR1 is SEHNR and CDR2 is FQNEAQ (reference sequence). This CDR3 is built from 12 residues. The CDR3 DNA follows: TGTGCCAGTTCTCGGACAGGGCCTGAAGCTTTCTTT. Residues: CASSRTGPEAFF.

V usage is TRBV9 and J usage is TRBJ2-3, with 11 bases lining up with TRBD2. V dropped 2 bases and J dropped 0; count of bases not matched to a gene: 2. The CDR3 has 16 amino acids. Germline V gene sequence: CDR1 SGDLS, CDR2 YYNGEE. CDR3 DNA: TGTGCCAGCAGCGTGGGGACTAGCGGTAGCACAGATACGCAGTATTTT. Encoded protein: CASSVGTSGSTDTQYF.

This clone appeared once. The junction departs from germline at one end; a sequencing error may be responsible. The chain carries TRBV4-3 and TRBJ1-4, with D possibly TRBD1 on 5 matching bases. The germline gives CDR1 LGHNA, CDR2 YSLEER. The CDR3 consists of 13 residues. CDR3 nucleotides: TGCGCCAGCAGCCAAGAACTTCAGGGCAGCCCCCTATTT. As protein: CASSQELQGSPLF.

This chain connects TRBV18 to TRBJ1-4, with D maybe TRBD1 (5 bases). The CDR3 consists of 15 residues. Trimming stripped 5 bases from V and 0 bases from J, with 10 bases between. Germline values: CDR1 KGHSH, CDR2 LQKENI. CDR3 DNA sequence: TGTGCCAGCTCAGACAGTACGGCAACTAATGAAAAACTGTTTTTT. It specifies CASSDSTATNEKLFF.

The chain is built from TRBV6-2 or TRBV6-3 and TRBJ2-2, with D perhaps matching TRBD2 (6 bases). V lost 2 bases and J lost 1, with 11 bases in between. CDR1 and CDR2 (germline): MNHEY, SVGEGT. This CDR3 contains 16 residues. CDR3 sequence (DNA): TGTGCCAGCAGTTACAAGGGGACTCTGAACACCGGGGAGCTGTTTTTT. It codes for CASSYKGTLNTGELFF.

In the case of this clone: At one boundary the junction diverges from the germline segment, which might be a read error. V and J are TRBV5-5 and TRBJ2-3, with 7 bases identical to TRBD1. Germline V gives CDR1 SGHKS, CDR2 YYEKEE (reference sequence). The CDR3 length is 15 residues. CDR3 bases: TGTGCCTGCAGCCCGGGACAGACTCCCACAGATACGCAGTATTTT. It codes for CACSPGQTPTDTQYF.

The chain combines TRBV11-2 with TRBJ2-7; 7 bases agree with TRBD1. The CDR3 consists of 13 residues. Trimming removed 4 bases from V and 3 bases from J; junction bases left unmatched: 3. Germline V CDR1 and CDR2: SGHAT, FQNNGV. DNA for the CDR3: TGTGCCAGCAGCTGGGGACAGATCTACGAGCAGTACTTC. It yields the protein CASSWGQIYEQYF.